This T cell receptor (beta chain) is from a study of the immune and genomic landscape of osteosarcoma (dated by TCRdb to 2018 to 2021). Context from the whole study: The overall cohort included 50 or so pediatric and adult patients with high-grade osteosarcoma, and the median age at diagnosis was approximately 25 years (range 5-81). Poor-risk disease was overrepresented in the cohort, as 73% of patients had an unfavorable pathologic response to standard therapy and about 68% were deceased. Patients in the overall cohort were approximately 63% male, and approximately 80% presented with localized disease at diagnosis. Osteosarcoma specimens were profiled with whole genome, RNA and T-cell receptor sequencing plus immunohistochemistry and reverse phase protein arrays so that immunogenic potential could be defined. To characterize the osteosarcoma immunogenomic landscape, TCR sequencing results were integrated with transcriptome, protein array and immunostaining data. The goal of the study was to explain why immune checkpoint inhibitors have shown limited clinical activity in osteosarcoma. Three patients contributed two samples from the same tumor site.

TCR beta chain CDR3 regions were immunosequenced with the ImmunoSEQ Assay (Adaptive Biotechnologies). The authors' analysis ran thus. TCRB rearrangements, read counts, read proportions and gene usage were exported through the ImmunoSEQ Analyzer platform. T-cell clonality was calculated from productive rearrangements as 1 minus Pielou's evenness. In the clonal space homeostasis analysis, clonotypes were grouped as rare, small, medium, large or hyperexpanded (0.01 to 1 of the repertoire). TCR productive clonality was compared across immune clusters C1, C2 and C3 using the Wilcoxon rank sum test. TCRdb obtained this table from immuneACCESS and retained in-frame rearrangements with V and J assigned. These tables miss some clones; where compared with another copy, unresolved V genes account for less than half of the shortfall, and the remainder is unexplained. That table is the source of V, J and clone size, and D and trimming were worked out from the DNA. For this sample the table gives about 720 clones, of which over 65% were detected only once. The ten largest clonotypes hold about 40% of the sample.

The CDR3 numbers 16 residues from cysteine through phenylalanine. Only the CDR3 DNA stays, 48 bases, in frame from base 1. The germline V gene supplies CDR1 SNHLY and CDR2 FYNNEI. V sheds 6 bases and J sheds 3 bases, leaving 20 bases between their ends. Overall study results and their limits: Alongside the frozen tumor specimens, matched blood was collected from only two patients. Roughly 5 cases had a single hyperexpanded clone dominating the repertoire, and all had fewer than 100 T-cell clonotypes. TCR productive clonality was higher in the immune-hot C3 cluster than the cold C1 cluster but still low overall. Clonality benchmarks came from external normal skin and healthy peripheral blood data rather than matched normal tissue. No statistical method determined sample size because osteosarcoma is rare and all possible samples were collected. Overall, productive TCR clonality was low, with an average of 0.09 and a maximum of 0.3, which suggests limited T-cell clonal expansion.

In regard to this clone: This clone's antigen is unknown. No much larger clonotype is one base removed from it; base qualities were not supplied.

Specimens were post-treatment primary, local recurrence and metastasis tumors from poor-prognosis patients. The metastasis specimens were resected osteosarcoma lung metastases that had been frozen. The chain is made from TRBV2 and TRBJ1-1; no D gene call is confident. The TCR originated in a boy younger than 18 with osteosarcoma. The age is the age at diagnosis. Specimen: metastatic tumor tissue from the lung. What the cell subset or site label conveys for this sample: lung metastasis of osteosarcoma. The DNA sequence is given as TGTGCCAGCAGGTCAAATTTAAGGTGGTTGGACACTGAAGCTTTCTTT. It specifies CASRSNLRWLDTEAFF.